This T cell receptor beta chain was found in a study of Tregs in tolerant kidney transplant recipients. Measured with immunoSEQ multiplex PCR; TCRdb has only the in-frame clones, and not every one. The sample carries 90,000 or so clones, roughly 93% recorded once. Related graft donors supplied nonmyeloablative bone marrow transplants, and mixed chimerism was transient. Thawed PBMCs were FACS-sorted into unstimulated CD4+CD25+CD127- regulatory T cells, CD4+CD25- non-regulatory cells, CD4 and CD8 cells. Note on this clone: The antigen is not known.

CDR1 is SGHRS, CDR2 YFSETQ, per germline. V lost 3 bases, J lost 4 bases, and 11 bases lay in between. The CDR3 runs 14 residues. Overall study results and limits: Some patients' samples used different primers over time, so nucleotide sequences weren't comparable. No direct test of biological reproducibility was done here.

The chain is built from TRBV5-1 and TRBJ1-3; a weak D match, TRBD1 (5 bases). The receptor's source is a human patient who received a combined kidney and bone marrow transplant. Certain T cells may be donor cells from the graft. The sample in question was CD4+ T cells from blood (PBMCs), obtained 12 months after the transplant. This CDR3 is CASSSTGAGNTIYF. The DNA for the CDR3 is TGCGCCAGCAGCTCAACAGGAGCGGGAAACACCATATATTTT.